The table lists the clone carrying this TCR beta chain with a count of one. What it recognizes is unknown. The record originates from a study of cytomegalovirus exposure and HLA in healthy donors. The study's findings and limits: Reportedly, a later analysis found an Asian-associated ancestry cluster had fewer N-insertions than the roughly 670-donor mean. In a later analysis, at a false discovery rate of 0.05, under 20,000 TCR beta sequences were associated with HLA alleles.

Each of the donors was a healthy bone marrow donor. The CDR3 spans 17 residues. V lost 4 bases and J 4 bases, leaving 23 bases between the germline ends. CDR1 and CDR2 (germline): GTSNPN, SVGIG (reference sequence). PCR amplification relied on 60 Vbeta primers (plus 13 Jbeta primers). The method was immunoSEQ multiplex PCR; TCRdb's version includes in-frame clones alone and lacks a portion of them. The sample has 85,000 to 100,000 clones; around 77% are singletons. The J gene is TRBJ1-3, the V gene TRBV30; possible D gene TRBD1, 6 bases. This receptor was obtained from a man aged 40-49 years in good health and CMV-seronegative. The sample consisted of PBMCs. The CDR3 region has the DNA TGTGCCTGGATCTTCCCAACCCCAGGGGCTTTCGGAAACACCATATATTTT. Protein sequence: CAWIFPTPGAFGNTIYF.